This T cell receptor beta chain was documented in a study of cytomegalovirus exposure and HLA in healthy donors. Study observations and caveats: Per a prior analysis, the majority of TCR beta V segments were productive roughly 87% or roughly 30% of the time. Presence/absence analysis assumed near-uniform sequencing depth across donors. The likely origin of a cluster of highly shared sequence variants was a sequencing artifact. Excluded: some indistinguishable V segments such as TRBV6-2 and TRBV6-3.

Vbeta (60) and Jbeta (13) primers were used in the PCR. Assay: immunoSEQ multiplex PCR; the TCRdb copy retains only in-frame clones and omits some. The top ten clones hold around 1% of a sample with approximately 190,000 clones, around 90% of them seen once. As for this clone: Its antigen is unknown.

The CDR3 contains 16 residues. Germline values: CDR1 SGHRS, CDR2 YFSETQ. Germline trimming cut 4 bases from V and 2 bases from J; bases unmatched to any gene: 11. The sample was PBMCs. The origin of this receptor is a boy younger than 10 in good health and CMV-seronegative. The chain couples TRBV5-1 to TRBJ1-2; 7 nucleotides line up with TRBD1. The chain's CDR3 is CASSPGKGQKNYGYTF. DNA of the CDR3: TGCGCCAGCAGCCCCGGTAAGGGACAGAAAAACTATGGCTACACCTTC.